This paragraph reports one T cell receptor (beta chain). Its specificity is unknown. Extracted RNA was reverse transcribed, and the resulting cDNA served as sequencing template. Profiling relied on immunoSEQ multiplex PCR, and the TCRdb table lists in-frame clones only, not all of them. Among 120,000 to 150,000 clones, around 83% were seen once, and the ten largest hold around 13%. This entry is derived from a study of CD8+ T cells in alopecia areata. About the study: Treated patients received severity scores based on the percentage of scalp area affected.

Germline V CDR1 and CDR2: SEHNR, FQNEAQ (reference sequence). CDR3 size: 13 residues. Between the trimmed V and J ends, which lost 5 bases and 3 bases, there was a span of 10 bases. General study findings and limits: Scalp samples also contribute reads from the resident alphabeta T cells found in normal skin. For patients receiving tofacitinib, scalp clonality and expanded CD8+ clones among the top 100 significantly decreased. Throughout tofacitinib, many expanded lesional clones continued to persist in scalp and blood.

Treatment indicated: oral pan-JAK inhibitor, 5-10 mg twice daily. This clonotype was sampled from a human donor with alopecia areata. The sequencing here drew on CD8+ T cells sorted from blood, taken at week 4, from a patient treated with tofacitinib. The chain is built from TRBV7-9 and TRBJ2-5; TRBD1 is a possible D gene (6 bases). In nucleotides, the CDR3 is TGTGCCAGCAGCGGAACAGGGAAAGAGACCCAGTACTTC. This codes for CASSGTGKETQYF.